The rows below give T cell receptor beta chains drawn from one sample of a study of control samples from healthy donors and cancer patients. Method: immunoSEQ multiplex PCR; TCRdb's copy keeps in-frame clones and lacks some. The table lists about 160,000 clones, just under 95% of them singletons. Material: blood. The receptor set was obtained from a woman between 35 and 50 years old in good health. CDR3s include the opening cysteine and the closing phenylalanine or tryptophan. Only some rows state a clone size, as once, few, many or a class for expanded clones.

abundance,len,j_gene,v_gene,CDR3aa
NA,17,TRBJ1-2,TRBV4-1,CASSRAGGGRLQGGYTF
once,17,TRBJ2-1,TRBV11-3,CASSSSGFFPSYNEQFF
NA,12,TRBJ2-2,TRBV13,CASSLGGGELFF
NA,12,TRBJ1-1,TRBV27,CASSGQYTEAFF
NA,16,TRBJ1-1,TRBV6-5,CASSSQTTGAGTEAFF
NA,12,TRBJ2-3,TRBV12-3/TRBV12-4,CASSLRGHTQYF
NA,14,TRBJ2-5,TRBV4-1,CASSFGTAQETQYF
once,15,TRBJ1-4,TRBV9,CASSVGPVSNEKLFF
NA,15,TRBJ2-3,TRBV10-3,CAISAPRGITDTQYF
NA,15,TRBJ2-1,TRBV5-1,CASSLGQTSLNEQFF
once,12,TRBJ1-5,TRBV18,CASSRPNQPQHF
NA,15,TRBJ1-2,TRBV5-5,CASSLDPGGTYGYTF
NA,15,TRBJ1-1,TRBV5-1,CASRLIGNRNTEAFF
NA,12,TRBJ1-1,TRBV25-1,CASTPGGTEAFF
few,13,TRBJ1-2,TRBV12-3/TRBV12-4,CASSFSLGRRYTF
NA,14,TRBJ1-2,TRBV28,CASRAGAKGYGYTF
NA,19,TRBJ2-6,TRBV7-9,CASSVIPRESFSGANVLTF